This TCR beta chain comes out of a study of response to subunit inactivated influenza vaccine. Overall study results and limits: Each seasonal influenza vaccination, the authors suggested, recruits few new T cells.

This clonotype was counted only a few times. Its target is not known. MiXCR, applied by TCRdb to the RT-PCR reads, yields one record per CDR3 protein. The sample gives more than 450,000 distinct CDR3 sequences, around 11% of which show up once; 9.5% to 12% is in the top ten. This CDR3 region has 12 residues. The V segment lost 6 bases and the J segment 6 bases; nucleotides outside the gene matches: 1. The same data also contributed to another study, on T cells expressing NK-cell markers. This second study notes: UMIs accompanied the 5'RACE template switching by which TCR beta cDNA was made. In sorted CD3+CD56+NKG2C+, CD3+CD56+NKG2C- and CD3+CD56-NKG2C+ T cells, TCR beta repertoires were obtained. Unclear, still, was the HCMV specificity of the expanded NKG2C+ T cell clones.

J is TRBJ2-1 and V is TRBV12-3 or TRBV12-4; 8 nucleotides align to TRBD2. The TCR was taken from a man aged 45-65 years who received an inactivated influenza vaccine. Sequenced here: PBMCs from blood, sampled on the day of vaccination. The CDR3 region is CASRRGVNEQFF. The CDR3 DNA is TGTGCCAGCAGGCGGGGGGTCAATGAGCAGTTCTTC.